The entry that follows covers one TCR beta chain sequence. Its antigen is not identified. There are 14 residues in the CDR3. Germline CDR1 and CDR2: SGHTA and FQGNSA. The ends were cut back, 4 bases at V and 4 bases at J, with 13 bases in the middle. TCRdb's table, derived via immunoSEQ multiplex PCR, lists solely in-frame clones and lacks some. The sample carries 25,000 to 35,000 clones, about 85% recorded once. This entry is derived from a study of graft-versus-host responses after intestinal transplantation. About the research overall: Recipients had multivisceral, liver-intestinal, or isolated intestinal transplants. Every transplant recipient was induced with anti-thymocyte globulin, then maintained on tacrolimus and steroids for about 3 years. Study-wide results and limits: HvG clone declines early post-transplant were associated with peak circulating GvH levels. Recipient bone marrow held GvH clones, some seen earlier in ileum or blood.

This receptor was taken from a human patient who received an intestinal transplant, so some T cells may come from the graft donor. The genes are TRBV7-2 and TRBJ1-1; unclear D gene. The sequences come from PBMCs, collected around 480 days after intestinal transplantation. The DNA of the CDR3 is TGTGCCAGCAGCTCCGGCGGCGCAGGCACTGAAGCTTTCTTT. This sequence encodes CASSSGGAGTEAFF.